The rows below give T cell receptor beta chains drawn from one sample of a study of T cell repertoires in cytomegalovirus infection. TCRdb reanalysed the reads using MiXCR and keeps one entry per CDR3 protein. The repertoire holds some 500,000 distinct CDR3 sequences, more than 30% seen once, with 17% in the top ten. For these TCRs, the target antigens are not known. The sequencing used cultured PBMCs, collected from culture after CMV antigen stimulation. These receptors originate from a human donor in good health (CMV status not recorded). Some clones in this sample may be carry-over from other donors' samples. Each CDR3 is given with its conserved first and last residue. A D gene is named only where the DNA matches it firmly. Clone size is given for some rows only: seen once, a few or many times, or a class if the clone is expanded.

>few|TRBJ2-2|TRBV10-3|.
CAIRDGRTNTGELFF
TGTGCCATCAGGGATGGACGGACGAACACCGGGGAGCTGTTTTTT
>.|TRBJ2-1|TRBV14|.
CASSTVEDEQFF
TGTGCCAGCAGCACAGTGGAAGATGAGCAGTTCTTC
>.|TRBJ2-3|TRBV11-1|TRBD1
CASSSEMTGTDTQYF
TGTGCCAGCAGCTCAGAAATGACAGGGACAGATACGCAGTATTTT
>.|TRBJ2-3|TRBV20-1|TRBD2
CSASSSGTDTQYF
TGCAGTGCTAGTTCTAGCGGAACAGATACGCAGTATTTT
>few|TRBJ2-2|TRBV6-5|TRBD2
CASRGLAGGITGELFF
TGTGCCAGCAGAGGACTAGCGGGAGGGATCACCGGGGAGCTGTTTTTT
>.|TRBJ1-2|TRBV7-2|TRBD1
CASSTPPGGGGYTF
TGTGCCAGCAGCACGCCGCCAGGGGGCGGAGGCTACACCTTC
>.|TRBJ1-1|TRBV12-3/TRBV12-4|.
CASSLAPLSEAFF
TGTGCCAGCAGTTTAGCGCCGCTGAGCGAAGCTTTCTTT
>.|TRBJ2-3|TRBV20-1|TRBD2
CSASRSSGPSDTQYF
TGCAGTGCTAGTAGATCTAGCGGGCCTTCAGATACGCAGTATTTT
>many|TRBJ2-5|TRBV7-8|.
CASGKRAGGETQYF
TGTGCCAGCGGGAAAAGGGCCGGGGGAGAGACCCAGTACTTC
>.|TRBJ2-1|TRBV6-6|TRBD2
CASSKTSGSSGQFF
TGTGCCAGCAGTAAGACTAGCGGGAGCTCTGGGCAGTTCTTC
>.|TRBJ1-1|TRBV6-2/TRBV6-3|.
CASSYNSNTEAFF
TGTGCCAGCAGTTACAACAGCAACACTGAAGCTTTCTTT
>.|TRBJ1-5|TRBV6-6|.
CASSYSAGHSNQPQHF
TGTGCCAGCAGTTACTCGGCAGGGCATAGCAATCAGCCCCAGCATTTT
>few|TRBJ2-2|TRBV7-2|.
CASSRGVGELFF
TGTGCCAGCAGCAGAGGGGTCGGGGAGCTGTTTTTT
>.|TRBJ1-6|TRBV4-2|.
CASSHEITRSRQANSPLHF
TGTGCCAGCAGCCACGAAATCACCCGGTCTCGACAGGCTAATTCACCCCTCCACTTT
>.|TRBJ2-2|TRBV29-1|.
CSVSGATGELFF
TGCAGCGTTTCCGGAGCAACCGGGGAGCTGTTTTTT
>.|TRBJ1-4|TRBV7-9|.
CASSPGWGANEKLFF
TGTGCCAGCAGCCCTGGCTGGGGAGCTAATGAAAAACTGTTTTTT
>many|TRBJ1-4|TRBV7-6|TRBD1
CASSQGQGAEKLFF
TGTGCCAGCAGCCAAGGACAGGGGGCTGAAAAACTGTTTTTT